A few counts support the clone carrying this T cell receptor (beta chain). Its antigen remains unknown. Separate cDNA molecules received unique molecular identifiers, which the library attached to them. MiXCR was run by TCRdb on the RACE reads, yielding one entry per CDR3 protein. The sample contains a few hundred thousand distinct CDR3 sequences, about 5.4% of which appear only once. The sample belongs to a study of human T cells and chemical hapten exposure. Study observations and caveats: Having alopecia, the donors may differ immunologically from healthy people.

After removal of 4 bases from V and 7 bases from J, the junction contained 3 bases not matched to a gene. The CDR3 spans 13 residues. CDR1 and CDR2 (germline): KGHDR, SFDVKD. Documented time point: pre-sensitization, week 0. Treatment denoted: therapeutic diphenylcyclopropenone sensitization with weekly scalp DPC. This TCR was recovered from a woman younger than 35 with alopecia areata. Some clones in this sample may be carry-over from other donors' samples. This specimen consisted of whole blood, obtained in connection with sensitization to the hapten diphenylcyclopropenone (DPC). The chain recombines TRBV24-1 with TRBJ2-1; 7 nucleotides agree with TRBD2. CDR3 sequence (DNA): TGTGCCACCAGTGACCAGCGGGGAAATGAGCAGTTCTTC. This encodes CATSDQRGNEQFF.